This T cell receptor (beta chain) emerged from a study of regulatory T cells in long-lasting Graves disease. Relying on iRepertoire HTBI primers and Arm-PCR of CDR3 regions, the team built TCR beta libraries. TCRdb analysed the multiplex PCR reads with MiXCR anew, one entry per CDR3 protein. Of about 470,000 distinct CDR3 sequences detected, under 15% appear once; the ten largest clones hold 16%. Time point reported: newly diagnosed GD, antithyroid drugs for less than 3 months. Construction of the TCR library relied on RNA isolated from PBMCs. The CDR3 extends over 14 amino acids. Germline assignment: CDR1 MDHEN and CDR2 SYDVKM. Germline trimming cut 6 bases from V and 3 bases from J; bases unmatched to any gene: 6. This sample was shared with a second study, whose subject was T cells in Graves' hyperthyroidism and ophthalmopathy.

The clonotype originates from a woman between 25 and 40 years old with Graves disease. Sequences were derived from peripheral blood mononuclear cells (PBMCs), sampled at new diagnosis, from a patient treated with antithyroid drugs. The V and J genes are TRBV28 and TRBJ2-3; 7 bases match TRBD1. The CDR3 reads CASRGQGETDTQYF. Here the CDR3 DNA reads TGTGCCAGCAGAGGGCAGGGGGAAACAGATACGCAGTATTTT.